Following are 32 T cell receptor beta chains from one sample sequenced in a study of T cell responses to AZD1222 COVID-19 vaccine. Sequencing used immunoSEQ multiplex PCR; TCRdb keeps in-frame clones, though not all of them. The sample has tens of thousands of clones; about 88% are singletons. The material was peripheral blood, obtained 28 days after the second AZD1222 dose. The receptors originated from an adult who received the AZD1222 COVID-19 vaccine.

The chain joins TRBV4-2 to TRBJ1-5, with a possible D match to TRBD1 (6 bases). V lost 0 bases, J lost 6 bases, and 9 bases lay in between. This CDR3 is 14 amino acids long. The germline gives CDR1 LGHNA, CDR2 YNFKEQ. This chain's CDR3 is CASSQETGFQPQHF. CDR3 coding DNA: TGTGCCAGCAGCCAAGAAACAGGGTTTCAGCCCCAGCATTTT.

V gene TRBV28 combines with J gene TRBJ2-1; 12 bases align to TRBD2. The CDR3 covers 16 residues. The junction had 7 bases not matched to a gene; V was cut back by 6 bases and J by 4 bases. In germline, CDR1 is MDHEN, CDR2 SYDVKM. The DNA for the CDR3 is TGTGCCAGCAGCTCAGTCGGGACTAGCGGGTACAATGAGCAGTTCTTC. This gives the protein CASSSVGTSGYNEQFF.

This CDR3 is CASSPGGGRNQPQHF. As DNA, the CDR3 is TGTGCCAGCAGCCCTGGTGGGGGGAGGAATCAGCCCCAGCATTTT. This chain joins TRBV5-6 and TRBJ1-5; perhaps TRBD1 as D (5 bases). Trimming stripped 4 bases from V and 4 bases from J, with 15 bases between. The CDR3 runs 15 residues. Per germline, CDR1 SGHDT and CDR2 YYEEEE.

The rearrangement joins TRBV3-1 (or the pseudogene TRBV3-2) to TRBJ1-1; D not resolved. CDR3 length: 12 amino acids. Germline CDR1 and CDR2: LGHDT and YNNKEL (reference sequence). Trimming pared 2 bases from V and 4 bases from J, leaving 5 bases between. The DNA for the CDR3 is TGTGCCAGCAGCCAAAGAGGCACTGAAGCTTTCTTT. It specifies CASSQRGTEAFF.

J is TRBJ2-7 and V is TRBV2; tentatively, D is TRBD2 (6 bases). CDR1 SNHLY and CDR2 FYNNEI come from the germline V gene. CDR3 length equals 12 residues. V shed 11 bases and J shed 3 bases, with 14 bases lying between them. The CDR3, as DNA: TGTGCCGGAAGGGAGGCAGACTACGAGCAGTACTTC. It encodes CAGREADYEQYF.

The chain recombines TRBV3-1 (or the pseudogene TRBV3-2) with TRBJ1-2, with a tentative D call TRBD1 (6 bases). The CDR3 is 14 amino acids. Germline values: CDR1 LGHDT, CDR2 YNNKEL (reference sequence). Trimming removed 6 bases from V and 2 bases from J, with 13 bases in between. CDR3 protein: CASRSEGGNYGYTF. The CDR3 nucleotides are TGTGCCAGCAGGTCAGAGGGGGGCAACTATGGCTACACCTTC.

This chain joins TRBV5-1 and TRBJ1-1; unclear D gene. Germline assignment: CDR1 SGHRS and CDR2 YFSETQ. The V end was cut by 4 bases, the J end by 8 bases, with 15 bases between. There are 13 residues in the CDR3. Here the CDR3 DNA reads TGCGCCAGCAGCAACGGTGTTAGGATAGAAGCTTTCTTT. It specifies CASSNGVRIEAFF.

The rearrangement links TRBV7-3 to TRBJ1-1; D is perhaps TRBD1 (6 bases). The CDR3 spans 15 residues. V was trimmed by 1 base and J by 0 bases, leaving 9 bases between them. Per germline, CDR1 SGHTA and CDR2 FQGTGA. The CDR3 spells CASSLMGGLNTEAFF. CDR3 in DNA: TGTGCCAGCAGCTTAATGGGGGGCCTGAACACTGAAGCTTTCTTT.

The genes are TRBV2 and TRBJ2-3; the match to TRBD2 covers 8 bases. The CDR3 is made up of 14 amino acids. V lost 8 bases and J lost 3; bases outside the gene matches: 7. Germline-derived CDR1 and CDR2 are SNHLY and FYNNEI. CDR3 residues: CASRLAGLTDTQYF. The CDR3 nucleotides read TGTGCCAGCCGCCTAGCGGGCTTAACAGATACGCAGTATTTT.

Remarks on this clone: One end of the junction fails to match germline, which may point to a read error. The chain joins TRBV5-4 to TRBJ1-1, with D perhaps matching TRBD1 (5 bases). The CDR3 consists of 14 residues. CDR1 SGHNT and CDR2 YYREEE come from the germline V gene (reference sequence). The CDR3 DNA reads TGTGCCAGCAGTTTGGACGGAGAGGGGACTGAAGCTTTCTTT. Its translation: CASSLDGEGTEAFF.

The chain is built from TRBV5-1 and TRBJ1-1, with D tentatively TRBD1 (5 bases). Trimming shortened V by 0 bases and J by 3 bases, and 21 bases separated the two germline ends. The germline CDR1 and CDR2 sequences are SGHRS and YFSETQ. CDR3 length equals 18 residues. CDR3 sequence reads: CASSLVPRNQGYHTEAFF. The CDR3 nucleotides read TGCGCCAGCAGCTTGGTCCCCAGGAACCAGGGCTACCACACTGAAGCTTTCTTT.

The chain carries TRBV7-2 and TRBJ2-3, with D maybe TRBD2 (5 bases). The germline gives CDR1 SGHTA, CDR2 FQGNSA. Trimming removed 5 bases from V and 6 bases from J, with 15 bases in between. CDR3 length: 14 amino acids. This chain's CDR3 is CASSPDYLEDTQYF. CDR3 nucleotide sequence: TGTGCCAGCAGCCCAGACTACCTGGAGGATACGCAGTATTTT.

The chain links TRBV29-1 to TRBJ2-3; 12 bases are a match to TRBD2. The CDR3 has 15 residues. V lost 3 bases to trimming and J lost 5 bases; unmatched junction nucleotides: 6. The germline V gene has CDR1 SQVTM and CDR2 ANQGSEA. CDR3 in DNA: TGCAGCGTTGAGCCTAGCGGGAGGGTCGGAGATACGCAGTATTTT. Protein: CSVEPSGRVGDTQYF.

This clone was counted between two and nine times. V is TRBV7-9 and J is TRBJ2-1; unclear D gene. There are 14 residues in the CDR3. From germline, CDR1 is SEHNR and CDR2 FQNEAQ (reference sequence). Between the trimmed V and J ends, which lost 10 bases and 1 base, there was a span of 14 bases. The CDR3 here is CATRLYPSYNEQFF. The CDR3 nucleotides are TGTGCCACGCGCCTGTACCCGTCCTACAATGAGCAGTTCTTC.

The chain employs TRBV9 and TRBJ2-7; 9 bases agree with TRBD1. Germline lookup yields CDR1 SGDLS and CDR2 YYNGEE. V was pared by 0 bases and J by 0 bases, with 4 bases of the junction left unmatched. The CDR3 sequence is 16 residues long. The CDR3 here is CASSVGGQGSSYEQYF. DNA for the CDR3: TGTGCCAGCAGCGTAGGAGGACAGGGGAGCTCCTACGAGCAGTACTTC.

The chain couples TRBV7-9 to TRBJ1-4, with D unresolved. The ends were cut back, 1 base at V and 5 bases at J, with 8 bases in the middle. The CDR3 is 14 residues long. The germline gives CDR1 SEHNR, CDR2 FQNEAQ (reference sequence). The DNA of the CDR3 is TGTGCCAGCAGCTTAGTGCAGCCAAATGAAAAACTGTTTTTT. Encoded protein: CASSLVQPNEKLFF.

J is TRBJ2-7 and V is TRBV6-5; TRBD1 aligns across 9 bases. From germline, CDR1 is MNHEY and CDR2 SVGAGI. The CDR3 has 14 residues. J gave up 2 bases and V 6 bases, and 5 bases lay outside the gene matches. CDR3: CASSWTGVPYEQYF. The CDR3 bases are TGTGCCAGCAGCTGGACAGGGGTTCCCTACGAGCAGTACTTC.

The gene calls are TRBV7-9 and TRBJ2-3; TRBD2 aligns across 8 bases. The CDR3 totals 16 residues. Germline-derived CDR1 and CDR2 are SEHNR and FQNEAQ (reference sequence). Trimming at V came to 1 base and at J to 0 bases, leaving 3 bases not matched to a gene. The CDR3, as DNA: TGTGCCAGCAGCTTAGGGGCTAGCGGGAGCACAGATACGCAGTATTTT. This gives the protein CASSLGASGSTDTQYF.

V gene TRBV7-3 combines with J gene TRBJ2-2, with 15 bases aligning to TRBD2. The J segment lost 5 bases and the V segment lost 5 bases, leaving 6 bases of the junction unmatched. The CDR3 runs 17 residues. Germline CDR1 is SGHTA and CDR2 is FQGTGA. CDR3 protein: CASSRPGLAGGTGELFF. For the CDR3, the DNA is TGTGCCAGCAGCCGGCCGGGACTAGCGGGGGGTACCGGGGAGCTGTTTTTT. Together with reference TRBV7-3 and TRBJ2-2, the CDR3 gives the full variable domain: GAGVSQTPSNKVTEKGKYVELRCDPISGHTALYWYRQSLGQGPEFLIYFQGTGAADDSGLPNDRFFAVRPEGSVSTLKIQRTERGDSAVYLCASSRPGLAGGTGELFFGEGSRLTVL.

The sample holds a few counts of this clone. The chain employs TRBV28 and TRBJ2-7; 12 bases map to TRBD2. This CDR3 contains 15 residues. The germline V gene encodes CDR1 MDHEN and CDR2 SYDVKM. Trimming took 5 bases from V and 5 from J; bases not matched to a gene: 7. CDR3 in amino acids: CASSLRTSGRHEQYF. The DNA of the CDR3 is TGTGCCAGCAGTCTTCGTACTAGCGGGAGGCACGAGCAGTACTTC.

The chain employs TRBV18 and TRBJ2-6; possible D gene TRBD1, 5 bases. V lost 2 bases and J 4 bases, leaving 12 bases between the germline ends. CDR1 KGHSH and CDR2 LQKENI come from the germline V gene. CDR3 length: 16 residues. The CDR3 protein is CASSPTTASGANVLTF. CDR3 nucleotides: TGTGCCAGCTCACCAACGACAGCCTCGGGGGCCAACGTCCTGACTTTC.

The V gene is TRBV12-1, the J gene TRBJ1-4. TRBV12-1 represents a pseudogene. The CDR3 sequence is 13 residues long. The CDR3 region is CASSFWSREKLFF. The CDR3 DNA sequence: TGTGCCAGCAGCTTTTGGTCGAGGGAAAAACTGTTTTTT.

A single count supports this clone. This rearrangement joins TRBV5-4 to TRBJ2-1; 8 nucleotides match TRBD2. With 0 bases clipped from V and 6 bases from J, the junction kept 5 bases outside the gene matches. The CDR3 has 15 residues. Germline values: CDR1 SGHNT, CDR2 YYREEE (reference sequence). This CDR3 reads CASSLGGRSSNEQFF. The CDR3 region has the DNA TGTGCCAGCAGCTTGGGCGGGAGGAGTAGCAATGAGCAGTTCTTC.

The rearrangement uses TRBV29-1 and TRBJ1-1; D is unresolved. From germline, CDR1 is SQVTM and CDR2 ANQGSEA. CDR3 length: 12 amino acids. V lost 1 base and J lost 7, with 10 bases in between. The CDR3 DNA follows: TGCAGCGTTGAAGTTCCCGGTGGTGAAGCTTTCTTT. Encoded protein: CSVEVPGGEAFF.

The gene calls are TRBV6-5 and TRBJ2-1; 9 nucleotides agree with TRBD2. Unmatched junction bases numbered 5, after V lost 8 bases and J lost 3 bases. The length of the CDR3 is 14 residues. Germline V gene data show CDR1 as MNHEY and CDR2 as SVGAGI. CDR3 sequence (DNA): TGTGCCAGCGGGCGGCGGGAGGGCTACAATGAGCAGTTCTTC. Translating it yields CASGRREGYNEQFF.

This sequence joins TRBV28 and TRBJ1-1; TRBD1 is a possible D gene (5 bases). Germline CDR1 reads MDHEN; CDR2 reads SYDVKM. The ends were cut back, 8 bases at V and 0 bases at J, with 13 bases in the middle. CDR3 size: 14 residues. The CDR3, as DNA: TGTGCCAGCTCTTTCGGGACCATGAACACTGAAGCTTTCTTT. Its translation: CASSFGTMNTEAFF.

The chain is built from TRBV5-1 and TRBJ1-2; a weak D match, TRBD1 (5 bases). Per the germline V gene, CDR1 is SGHRS and CDR2 is YFSETQ. The CDR3 contains 15 residues. V shed 0 bases and J shed 4 bases, with 13 bases lying between them. The CDR3 loop reads CASSLGSGTPYGYTF. Written as DNA, the CDR3 is TGCGCCAGCAGCTTGGGGTCCGGGACCCCCTATGGCTACACCTTC.

V and J are TRBV11-2 and TRBJ2-2; TRBD2 agrees at 8 bases. V lost 5 bases and J lost 0; bases outside the gene matches: 5. Germline CDR1 SGHAT, CDR2 FQNNGV. This CDR3 is 16 amino acids long. This CDR3 reads CASSPHGGANTGELFF. The CDR3 nucleotides are TGTGCCAGCAGCCCCCACGGGGGGGCGAACACCGGGGAGCTGTTTTTT.

J is TRBJ1-5 and V is TRBV19; unclear D gene. From germline, CDR1 is LNHDA and CDR2 SQIVND (reference sequence). V was cut by 11 bases and J by 1 base, with 12 bases left in between. The CDR3 runs 13 residues. The CDR3 protein is CASQDNSNQPQHF. In DNA form, the CDR3 reads TGTGCCTCTCAAGACAACAGCAATCAGCCCCAGCATTTT.

V gene TRBV3-1 (or the pseudogene TRBV3-2) combines with J gene TRBJ1-2; D might be TRBD1 (5 bases). Trimming shortened V by 2 bases and J by 3 bases, and 10 bases separated the two germline ends. This CDR3 contains 14 residues. CDR1 is LGHDT, CDR2 YNNKEL, per germline (reference sequence). The CDR3 loop is CASSQPGTDYGYTF. In nucleotides, the CDR3 is TGTGCCAGCAGCCAACCAGGGACGGACTATGGCTACACCTTC.

The rearrangement joins TRBV3-1 (or the pseudogene TRBV3-2) to TRBJ1-1; weak D call: TRBD1 (5 bases). V was shortened by 6 bases and J by 1 base, with 12 bases between the two germline ends. The CDR3 is made up of 14 amino acids. Germline lookup yields CDR1 LGHDT and CDR2 YNNKEL (reference sequence). CDR3 sequence: CASRNNDRNTEAFF. As DNA, the CDR3 is TGTGCCAGCAGAAACAACGACAGGAACACTGAAGCTTTCTTT.

The CDR3 nucleotides read TGTGCCAGCAGCTTAACCCCCCCTGGGGGGACTAATTCACCCCTCCACTTT. Amino acids: CASSLTPPGGTNSPLHF. The chain couples TRBV7-2 to TRBJ1-6, with D tentatively TRBD1 (5 bases). The CDR3 spans 17 residues. Between the trimmed V and J ends, which lost 2 bases and 6 bases, there was a span of 17 bases. Germline CDR1 and CDR2: SGHTA and FQGNSA. Together with reference TRBV7-2 and TRBJ1-6, the CDR3 gives the full variable domain: GAGVSQSPSNKVTEKGKDVELRCDPISGHTALYWYRQSLGQGLEFLIYFQGNSAPDKSGLPSDRFSAERTGGSVSTLTIQRTQQEDSAVYLCASSLTPPGGTNSPLHFGNGTRLTVT.